Listed below are T cell receptor beta chains from one sample, sequenced in a study of T cell responses to AZD1222 COVID-19 vaccine. Generated by immunoSEQ multiplex PCR, the TCRdb table keeps only in-frame clones and is missing some. Of around 130,000 clones listed, over 85% were seen once; the top ten hold approximately 3.1%. Material: peripheral blood, obtained on day 0 of AZD1222 vaccination. Receptor source: an adult in good health. CDR3s include the opening cysteine and the closing phenylalanine or tryptophan. D genes are given only for firm matches. Only some rows state a clone size, as once, few, many or a class for expanded clones.

CDR3aa: CASSVGVGVNTEAFF
CDR3nt: TGTGCCAGCAGCGTAGGGGTAGGGGTGAACACTGAAGCTTTCTTT
d_gene: NA
j_gene: TRBJ1-1
abundance: NA
v_gene: TRBV9

CDR3aa: CASSWGPKEKLFF
CDR3nt: TGTGCCAGCAGCTGGGGGCCCAAAGAAAAACTGTTTTTT
d_gene: NA
j_gene: TRBJ1-4
abundance: NA
v_gene: TRBV28

CDR3aa: CASIISRDRPFTLHF
CDR3nt: TGTGCCAGCATTATCTCGCGGGACAGGCCTTTTACCCTCCACTTT
d_gene: TRBD1
j_gene: TRBJ1-6
abundance: NA
v_gene: TRBV2

CDR3aa: CASSFRGLENSPLHF
CDR3nt: TGTGCCAGCAGCTTCAGGGGTCTGGAGAATTCACCCCTCCACTTT
d_gene: NA
j_gene: TRBJ1-6
abundance: NA
v_gene: TRBV11-2

CDR3aa: CASSLDLAGVEDF
CDR3nt: TGTGCCAGCAGTTTAGATCTAGCGGGAGTCGAGGACTTC
d_gene: TRBD2
j_gene: TRBJ2-7
abundance: NA
v_gene: TRBV12-3/TRBV12-4

CDR3aa: CASEVNQRGQPQHF
CDR3nt: TGTGCCAGCGAGGTTAATCAGAGGGGTCAGCCCCAGCATTTT
d_gene: NA
j_gene: TRBJ1-5
abundance: once
v_gene: TRBV2

CDR3aa: CASSFQQGRNYGYTF
CDR3nt: TGTGCCAGCAGTTTTCAACAGGGGCGAAACTATGGCTACACCTTC
d_gene: TRBD1
j_gene: TRBJ1-2
abundance: NA
v_gene: TRBV27

CDR3aa: CASKGRGNSGNTIYF
CDR3nt: TGTGCCAGCAAAGGGAGGGGTAACTCTGGAAACACCATATATTTT
d_gene: NA
j_gene: TRBJ1-3
abundance: NA
v_gene: TRBV25-1

CDR3aa: CASREGWGYEQYF
CDR3nt: TGTGCCAGCAGGGAAGGGTGGGGCTACGAGCAGTACTTC
d_gene: NA
j_gene: TRBJ2-7
abundance: NA
v_gene: TRBV7-2

CDR3aa: CSVDLGRLYQETQYF
CDR3nt: TGCAGCGTTGACTTAGGGAGACTATACCAAGAGACCCAGTACTTC
d_gene: NA
j_gene: TRBJ2-5
abundance: NA
v_gene: TRBV29-1

CDR3aa: CASSIPPPGKRPQHF
CDR3nt: TGTGCCAGTAGTATTCCGCCGCCAGGGAAACGGCCCCAGCATTTT
d_gene: NA
j_gene: TRBJ1-5
abundance: NA
v_gene: TRBV19

CDR3aa: CASGVDRETGELFF
CDR3nt: TGTGCCAGCGGAGTGGACAGGGAAACCGGGGAGCTGTTTTTT
d_gene: TRBD1
j_gene: TRBJ2-2
abundance: NA
v_gene: TRBV3-1/TRBV3-2

CDR3aa: CASTGVESNQPQHF
CDR3nt: TGTGCCAGTACGGGGGTGGAGTCCAATCAGCCCCAGCATTTT
d_gene: NA
j_gene: TRBJ1-5
abundance: NA
v_gene: TRBV19

CDR3aa: CASGLVGRGRGSDQPQHF
CDR3nt: TGTGCTAGTGGTTTGGTAGGTCGGGGCAGGGGTTCGGATCAGCCCCAGCATTTT
d_gene: NA
j_gene: TRBJ1-5
abundance: NA
v_gene: TRBV12-5

CDR3aa: CASSHPWREDMFF
CDR3nt: TGTGCCAGCAGCCACCCCTGGCGGGAGGATATGTTCTTC
d_gene: TRBD2
j_gene: TRBJ2-1
abundance: once
v_gene: TRBV7-3

CDR3aa: CASSLGGDSYNEQFF
CDR3nt: TGCGCCAGCAGCTTGGGAGGGGATTCCTACAATGAGCAGTTCTTC
d_gene: NA
j_gene: TRBJ2-1
abundance: NA
v_gene: TRBV5-1

CDR3aa: CASSTGQGASTSTDTQYF
CDR3nt: TGCGCCAGCAGCACAGGACAGGGAGCTTCGACTAGCACAGATACGCAGTATTTT
d_gene: TRBD1
j_gene: TRBJ2-3
abundance: NA
v_gene: TRBV5-1

CDR3aa: CATSDLAGTSVETQYF
CDR3nt: TGTGCCACCAGTGATCTTGCCGGGACTAGCGTAGAGACCCAGTACTTC
d_gene: TRBD2
j_gene: TRBJ2-5
abundance: NA
v_gene: TRBV24-1

CDR3aa: CASSLVYEQYF
CDR3nt: TGTGCCAGCAGCTTAGTCTACGAGCAGTACTTC
d_gene: NA
j_gene: TRBJ2-7
abundance: NA
v_gene: TRBV7-9

CDR3aa: CASSLGQGRMGEEKLFF
CDR3nt: TGTGCCAGCAGCTTAGGGCAGGGAAGGATGGGGGAAGAAAAACTGTTTTTT
d_gene: NA
j_gene: TRBJ1-4
abundance: NA
v_gene: TRBV11-2